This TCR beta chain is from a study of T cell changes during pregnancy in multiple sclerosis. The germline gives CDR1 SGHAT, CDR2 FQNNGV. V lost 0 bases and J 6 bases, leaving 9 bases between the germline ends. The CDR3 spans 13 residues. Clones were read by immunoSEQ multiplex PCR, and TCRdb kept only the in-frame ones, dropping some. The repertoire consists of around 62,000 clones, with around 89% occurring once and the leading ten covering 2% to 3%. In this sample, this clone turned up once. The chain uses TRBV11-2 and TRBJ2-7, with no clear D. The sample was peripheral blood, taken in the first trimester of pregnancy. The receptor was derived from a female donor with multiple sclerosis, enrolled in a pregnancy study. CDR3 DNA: TGTGCCAGCAGCTTAGATCTCGGAGTCGAGCAGTACTTC. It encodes CASSLDLGVEQYF.